These 10 T cell receptor beta chains share one sample of origin, sequenced in a study of CD4 T cells in relation to SARS-CoV-2 and coronaviruses. Unexposed donor CD4+ T cells date from about 2011-2019, before the COVID-19 pandemic. After ten to eleven days of culture, CD4+ T cells were isolated. The repertoire was sequenced with immunoSEQ multiplex PCR; TCRdb's copy has only in-frame clones and lacks some. The sample consists of under 25,000 clones, about three quarters of them appearing once. These TCRs' antigens remain unknown. Sequencing was done on a sample of CD4+ T cells from PBMCs, cultured in vitro. The receptors stem from a human donor in good health.

The chain has TRBV5-1 and TRBJ2-3, with 8 nucleotides matching TRBD2. The germline V gene has CDR1 SGHRS and CDR2 YFSETQ. The CDR3 totals 15 residues. Germline trimming cut 9 bases from V and 0 bases from J; bases unmatched to any gene: 9. The CDR3 protein is CATTDSGVSTDTQYF. The CDR3 nucleotides read TGCGCCACTACTGATAGCGGGGTTAGCACAGATACGCAGTATTTT.

The chain joins TRBV28 to TRBJ1-5; D is uncertain. Germline V gene lookup returns CDR1 MDHEN and CDR2 SYDVKM. With 7 bases removed from V and 0 bases from J, the gap between germline ends came to 13 bases. The CDR3 sequence is 15 residues long. The CDR3 loop is CASTRGAYSNQPQHF. Written as DNA, the CDR3 is TGTGCCAGCACCCGTGGAGCCTATAGCAATCAGCCCCAGCATTTT.

This chain connects TRBV14 to TRBJ2-2, with D maybe TRBD1 (6 bases). Germline assignment: CDR1 SGHDN and CDR2 FVKESK. Trimming took 0 bases from V and 6 from J, leaving 11 bases between them. The CDR3 length is 15 residues. The CDR3 sequence is CASSQDRYRAGELFF. The CDR3 region has the DNA TGTGCCAGCAGCCAAGATCGGTACAGGGCCGGGGAGCTGTTTTTT.

The V and J genes are TRBV6-4 and TRBJ2-1; 13 bases line up with TRBD2. CDR1 MRHNA and CDR2 SNTAGT come from the germline V gene. V was pared by 8 bases and J by 8 bases, with 9 bases of the junction left unmatched. The CDR3 spans 15 residues. CDR3 protein: CASSGGLAGADEQFF. CDR3 coding DNA: TGTGCCAGCTCCGGCGGACTAGCGGGAGCAGATGAGCAGTTCTTC.

The rearrangement uses TRBV20-1 and TRBJ2-1; the D is unclear. Trimming shortened V by 4 bases and J by 10 bases, and 11 bases separated the two germline ends. Germline CDR1 reads DFQATT; CDR2 reads SNEGSKA (reference sequence). The CDR3 is 11 residues long. The CDR3, as DNA: TGCAGTGCTATAAAGTTTGAAGAGCAGTTCTTC. It codes for CSAIKFEEQFF.

The chain recombines TRBV19 with TRBJ2-1; 13 bases line up with TRBD2. From germline, CDR1 is LNHDA and CDR2 SQIVND (reference sequence). V lost 7 bases and J lost 8; bases outside the gene matches: 8. CDR3 length equals 15 residues. CDR3 sequence: CASKNPGLAGYEQFF. The CDR3 DNA is TGTGCCAGTAAAAATCCGGGACTAGCGGGGTATGAGCAGTTCTTC.

A single count supports this clone. The gene calls are TRBV7-9 and TRBJ1-2, with D unclear. Trimming took 8 bases from V and 5 from J, leaving 18 bases between them. There are 14 residues in the CDR3. Germline CDR1 reads SEHNR; CDR2 reads FQNEAQ (reference sequence). The CDR3 DNA reads TGTGCCAGCCGGCCAGGTTTTAGGGAGTATGGCTACACCTTC. Its protein product is CASRPGFREYGYTF.

The genes are TRBV6-6 and TRBJ1-3; 7 nucleotides line up with TRBD1. Trimming took 0 bases from V and 2 from J; bases not matched to a gene: 1. The CDR3 runs 15 residues. Germline CDR1 reads MNHNY; CDR2 reads SVGAGI (reference sequence). For the CDR3, the DNA is TGTGCCAGCAGTTACTCCGGGACAGCTGGAAACACCATATATTTT. Protein product: CASSYSGTAGNTIYF.

The chain recombines TRBV19 with TRBJ2-5, with D perhaps TRBD1 (5 bases). This CDR3 has 14 residues. V was shortened by 3 bases and J by 2 bases, with 10 bases between the two germline ends. From germline, CDR1 is LNHDA and CDR2 SQIVND (reference sequence). The DNA for the CDR3 is TGTGCCAGTAGTATGGGTCAGGGTCAAGAGACCCAGTACTTC. Residues: CASSMGQGQETQYF.

The chain employs TRBV18 and TRBJ2-7; 7 bases align to TRBD2. Per the germline V gene, CDR1 is KGHSH and CDR2 is LQKENI. The CDR3 totals 14 residues. The junction had 6 bases not matched to a gene; V was cut back by 2 bases and J by 5 bases. CDR3: CASSPGGRANEQYF. CDR3 sequence (DNA): TGTGCCAGCTCACCAGGCGGGAGAGCCAACGAGCAGTACTTC.